This is a list of T cell receptor beta chains from one sample in a study of a mutant IDH1 vaccine in newly diagnosed glioma. Some clones are missing from TCRdb's copy, which holds only in-frame ones; the method was immunoSEQ multiplex PCR. Among roughly 41,000 clones listed, roughly 92% were seen once. Here the sequenced sample was PBMCs, taken from a glioma patient treated with radiotherapy, temozolomide or both. Receptors were obtained from a young man with glioma. The CDR3 runs from the conserved cysteine through the conserved F or W. The D gene is left open where the match is weak. Expanded clones are given a class, and other clones once, few, many or no size at all.

NA,TRBV6-5,TRBD1,TRBJ2-3,CASSKMTGDTDTQYF,TGTGCCAGCAGTAAAATGACAGGGGACACAGATACGCAGTATTTT
NA,TRBV2,NA,TRBJ1-5,CASSGPGSGNQPQHF,TGTGCCAGCAGCGGCCCGGGCTCAGGGAATCAGCCCCAGCATTTT
NA,TRBV7-9,NA,TRBJ2-3,CASSSRLESTDTQYF,TGTGCCAGCAGCTCCCGACTGGAGAGCACAGATACGCAGTATTTT
NA,TRBV7-2,NA,TRBJ1-2,CASRDIGRLYGYTF,TGTGCCAGCAGAGACATCGGGAGATTATATGGCTACACCTTC
NA,TRBV7-2,NA,TRBJ2-3,CASSLALTDTQYF,TGTGCCAGCAGCTTAGCCCTCACAGATACGCAGTATTTT
NA,TRBV4-1,TRBD2,TRBJ2-7,CASSQGPQTSLNPYEQYF,TGCGCCAGCAGCCAGGGGCCTCAGACTAGCCTCAACCCGTACGAGCAGTACTTC
once,TRBV6-5,NA,TRBJ1-4,CASSYRGSSTNEKLFF,TGTGCCAGCAGTTATCGGGGATCTTCGACTAATGAAAAACTGTTTTTT
NA,TRBV6-1,NA,TRBJ1-4,CASSEGTVATNEKLFF,TGTGCCAGCAGTGAGGGGACGGTCGCAACTAATGAAAAACTGTTTTTT
NA,TRBV7-8,NA,TRBJ2-5,CASTKKETQYF,TGTGCCAGCACGAAAAAAGAGACCCAGTACTTC
NA,TRBV5-1,TRBD2,TRBJ2-1,CASSNAGGEIDEQFF,TGCGCCAGCAGTAACGCGGGAGGGGAGATCGATGAGCAGTTCTTC
NA,TRBV30,TRBD1,TRBJ2-7,CAWAQDRATYEQYF,TGTGCCTGGGCCCAGGACAGGGCCACCTACGAGCAGTACTTC
NA,TRBV4-3,TRBD1,TRBJ2-2,CASSRGTAFESGELFF,TGCGCCAGCAGCCGTGGGACAGCCTTCGAATCGGGGGAGCTGTTTTTT
NA,TRBV6-5,TRBD1,TRBJ2-2,CASRDREAGELFF,TGTGCCAGCAGGGACAGGGAGGCCGGGGAGCTGTTTTTT
NA,TRBV6-4,NA,TRBJ2-3,CASSLGETDTQYF,TGTGCCAGCAGCTTGGGGGAGACAGATACGCAGTATTTT
NA,TRBV6-5,NA,TRBJ2-2,CASSPRRFTGELFF,TGTGCCAGCAGCCCTAGGCGGTTCACCGGGGAGCTGTTTTTT
NA,TRBV18,NA,TRBJ1-5,CASSPNRHQPQHF,TGTGCCAGCTCACCGAACAGACATCAGCCCCAGCATTTT
NA,TRBV6-1,NA,TRBJ1-5,CASSEGWGQPQHF,TGTGCCAGCAGTGAAGGGTGGGGCCAGCCCCAGCATTTT
NA,TRBV18,NA,TRBJ1-1,CASSPKREGVTEAFF,TGTGCCAGCTCACCAAAGAGGGAAGGGGTCACTGAAGCTTTCTTT
NA,TRBV5-1,TRBD1,TRBJ1-4,CASSSGEGAYEKLFF,TGCGCCAGCAGCTCGGGGGAGGGGGCTTATGAAAAACTGTTTTTT